Presented here are 11 T cell receptor beta chains from one specimen sequenced in a study of identical twins. In TCRdb, the 5' RACE reads were re-called with MiXCR into one record per CDR3 protein. The sample records roughly 1,500,000 distinct CDR3 sequences, around a third being singletons. Sequenced: cord blood. These TCRs come from a newborn girl in good health.

The V call is TRBV18, the J call TRBJ2-1; D gene unclear. The CDR3 is 13 amino acids. Trimming pared 3 bases from V and 7 bases from J, leaving 10 bases between. From germline, CDR1 is KGHSH and CDR2 LQKENI. The CDR3 sequence: CASSPNSQNEQFF. CDR3 in DNA: TGTGCCAGCTCACCGAACTCCCAAAATGAGCAGTTCTTC.

This clonotype was observed a handful of times. CDR3 residues: CASSEAGGTYSYEQYF. CDR3 nucleotides: TGTGCCAGCAGTGAAGCGGGCGGGACCTACTCCTACGAGCAGTACTTC. This chain uses TRBV6-1 with TRBJ2-7; possibly TRBD2 for D (6 bases). CDR1 and CDR2 (germline): MNHNS, SASEGT. V lost 0 bases, J lost 0 bases, and 12 bases lay in between. The CDR3 is 16 residues long.

The rearrangement uses TRBV3-1 and TRBJ2-1; 10 nucleotides match TRBD2. The J call may be faulty, since TRBJ2-7 better matches the DNA end. Germline V CDR1 and CDR2: LGHDT, YNNKEL (reference sequence). The CDR3 totals 18 residues. CDR3 sequence reads: CASSQELRTSGSYNEQYF. The CDR3, as DNA: TGTGCCAGCAGCCAAGAATTGCGGACTAGCGGCTCCTACAATGAGCAGTACTTC.

This clonotype was picked up a small number of times. The chain links TRBV2 to TRBJ1-1; D not certain. This CDR3 spans 16 amino acids. The V gene lost 3 bases and the J gene lost 1 base, with 15 bases spanning the gap. CDR1 and CDR2 from the germline V gene are SNHLY and FYNNEI. The CDR3, as DNA: TGTGCCAGCAGTGAGGATTGGTTCAGTAAGAACACTGAAGCTTTCTTT. It codes for CASSEDWFSKNTEAFF.

As regards this clonotype: One end of the junction varies from germline; a read error may be responsible. The V gene is TRBV6-6, the J gene TRBJ1-5, with 8 bases lining up with TRBD1. There are 14 residues in the CDR3. The germline gives CDR1 MNHNY, CDR2 SVGAGI (reference sequence). CDR3 region: CANSRQGRNQPQHF. Here the CDR3 DNA reads TGTGCCAACAGTCGACAGGGGAGGAATCAGCCCCAGCATTTT.

This clonotype was found a few times. The rearrangement joins TRBV5-1 to TRBJ1-2; 9 bases align to TRBD1. CDR1 SGHRS and CDR2 YFSETQ come from the germline V gene. The junction had 4 bases not matched to a gene; V was cut back by 0 bases and J by 4 bases. The CDR3 extends over 15 amino acids. The CDR3 sequence: CASSLDRGRGYGYTF. CDR3 sequence (DNA): TGCGCCAGCAGCTTGGACAGGGGGCGAGGCTATGGCTACACCTTC.

The J gene is TRBJ2-1, the V gene TRBV5-1; D unresolved. V was shortened by 3 bases and J by 9 bases, with 10 bases between the two germline ends. There are 12 residues in the CDR3. CDR1 is SGHRS and CDR2 is YFSETQ in the germline V gene. CDR3 loop: CASSSDSPEQFF. As DNA, the CDR3 is TGCGCCAGCAGCTCGGATAGCCCTGAGCAGTTCTTC.

This clonotype was found a few times. V and J are TRBV14 and TRBJ2-5, with TRBD2 matching 10 bases. With V trimmed by 0 bases and J by 11 bases, 12 bases remained unmatched. Germline lookup yields CDR1 SGHDN and CDR2 FVKESK. The CDR3 is 16 amino acids. CDR3 in DNA: TGTGCCAGCAGCCAAGAGGCTAGCGGGGGACGTAGGGAGCAGTACTTC. Protein: CASSQEASGGRREQYF.

The chain recombines TRBV12-3 or TRBV12-4 with TRBJ2-5; weak D call: TRBD2 (6 bases). CDR3 size: 13 residues. Trimming removed 5 bases from V and 11 bases from J, with 18 bases in between. The CDR3 DNA sequence: TGTGCCAGCAGTCCCCCGGGACTGCATGAGCAGTACTTC. Translation: CASSPPGLHEQYF.

This clonotype appeared a few times. This rearrangement joins TRBV5-1 to TRBJ2-7; weak D call: TRBD2 (6 bases). The CDR3 spans 13 residues. Trimming stripped 6 bases from V and 3 bases from J, with 13 bases between. Germline-derived CDR1 and CDR2 are SGHRS and YFSETQ. CDR3 protein: CASKDSGNYEQYF. The CDR3 DNA reads TGCGCCAGCAAGGATAGCGGTAACTACGAGCAGTACTTC.

The table lists this clonotype with a few counts. The V gene is TRBV6-2 or TRBV6-3, the J gene TRBJ1-2; D is undetermined. This CDR3 has 14 residues. Germline CDR1 is MNHEY and CDR2 is SVGEGT. With 2 bases removed from V and 4 bases from J, the gap between germline ends came to 11 bases. CDR3 amino acids: CASSYTDQTYGYTF. CDR3 sequence (DNA): TGTGCCAGCAGTTACACAGACCAAACCTATGGCTACACCTTC.